Following are 30 T cell receptor beta chains from one sample sequenced in a study of cytomegalovirus exposure and HLA in healthy donors (dated by TCRdb to 2015 to 2018). The library relied on the immunoSEQ multiplex PCR assay. For the multiplex PCR, a mixture combining 60 forward primers for TCR Vbeta segments and 13 reverse primers for TCR Jbeta segments was used. TCRdb re-hosts the immuneACCESS table, in-frame sequences only. Its copies lack some clones; in the studies checked, an unresolved V gene accounts for under half of them, and the cause for the rest is not known. The table for this sample lists about 76,000 clones; 65% to 85% of them were counted only once. Clones ranked in the top ten supply 4.9% of the sample. The specimen sequenced was PBMCs. The receptor set was obtained from a man aged 55 to 70 in good health and CMV-seropositive.

This sequence joins TRBV9 and TRBJ1-2, with D unresolved. CDR3 length: 14 residues. Germline V gene data show CDR1 as SGDLS and CDR2 as YYNGEE. Trimming removed 3 bases at V and 3 bases at J, with 12 bases between. The CDR3 DNA follows: TGTGCCAGCAGCGCGAGTGAGGGATACTATGGCTACACCTTC. Amino acid sequence: CASSASEGYYGYTF.

The rearrangement joins TRBV5-1 to TRBJ2-3, with 9 bases matching TRBD1. The CDR3 consists of 15 residues. Per the germline V gene, CDR1 is SGHRS and CDR2 is YFSETQ. V shed 4 bases and J 3 bases; nucleotides not matched to a gene: 6. CDR3 coding DNA: TGCGCCAGCAGCGTGGGACAGGGTTGGACAGATACGCAGTATTTT. This gives the protein CASSVGQGWTDTQYF. Full variable domain (remainder filled in from reference TRBV5-1 and TRBJ2-3): KAGVTQTPRYLIKTRGQQVTLSCSPISGHRSVSWYQQTPGQGLQFLFEYFSETQRNKGNFPGRFSGRQFSNSRSEMNVSTLELGDSALYLCASSVGQGWTDTQYFGPGTRLTVL.

Only one count was recorded for this clone. The chain combines TRBV5-4 with TRBJ2-3; TRBD2 matches 10 bases. V dropped 4 bases and J dropped 4; count of bases not matched to a gene: 6. The CDR3 loop spans 15 amino acids. Germline V CDR1 and CDR2: SGHNT, YYREEE (reference sequence). The chain's CDR3 is CASSLASGGPDTQYF. CDR3 DNA: TGTGCCAGCAGCCTGGCTAGCGGGGGTCCAGATACGCAGTATTTT. The entire variable domain, with the rest obtained from reference TRBV5-4 and TRBJ2-3, is as follows: ETGVTQSPTHLIKTRGQQVTLRCSSQSGHNTVSWYQQALGQGPQFIFQYYREEENGRGNFPPRFSGLQFPNYSSELNVNALELDDSALYLCASSLASGGPDTQYFGPGTRLTVL.

CDR3 in DNA: TGTGCCTGGAGTGCCGGGACAGGGGTGTCAGATACGCAGTATTTT. Translated: CAWSAGTGVSDTQYF. This chain uses TRBV30 with TRBJ2-3; the match to TRBD1 covers 10 bases. The CDR3 length is 15 residues. J lost 4 bases, V lost 1 base, and 5 bases had no gene match. CDR1 GTSNPN and CDR2 SVGIG come from the germline V gene (reference sequence).

The rearrangement joins TRBV28 to TRBJ1-5, with D perhaps matching TRBD1 (5 bases). CDR3 size: 15 residues. Germline assignment: CDR1 MDHEN and CDR2 SYDVKM. The V end was cut by 2 bases, the J end by 0 bases, with 8 bases between. The CDR3 DNA follows: TGTGCCAGCAGTTTACAGGGATTTAGCAATCAGCCCCAGCATTTT. It specifies CASSLQGFSNQPQHF.

V gene TRBV2 combines with J gene TRBJ1-1; 8 positions agree with TRBD1. This CDR3 has 13 residues. Germline V gives CDR1 SNHLY, CDR2 FYNNEI. V was clipped by 8 bases and J by 5 bases; unmatched bases: 7. The DNA for the CDR3 is TGTGCCAGCTATGACAGGGGTGGAACTGAAGCTTTCTTT. Translating it yields CASYDRGGTEAFF.

By share of the sample, this clone is medium-sized. The rearrangement links TRBV5-4 to TRBJ1-1, with 7 bases lining up with TRBD1. Germline CDR1 SGHNT, CDR2 YYREEE (reference sequence). After removal of 0 bases from V and 3 bases from J, the junction contained 17 bases not matched to a gene. The CDR3 has 19 amino acids. The CDR3 nucleotides read TGTGCCAGCAGCTTGGATCCGGGACGAGGGGGCGCAAAGGACACTGAAGCTTTCTTT. Translation: CASSLDPGRGGAKDTEAFF.

This clone has just a few counts. The chain combines TRBV4-3 with TRBJ2-7, with TRBD1 matching over 7 bases. This CDR3 comprises 15 residues. Germline values: CDR1 LGHNA, CDR2 YSLEER. Losses at the gene ends were 0 bases for V and 2 bases for J; bases not matched to a gene: 4. The CDR3 nucleotides are TGCGCCAGCAGCCAAGATAACAGGGGAGCCTACGAGCAGTACTTC. Its translation: CASSQDNRGAYEQYF.

The genes are TRBV11-2 and TRBJ1-2; TRBD1 agrees at 7 bases. V trimming: 5 bases; J trimming: 5 bases; junction bases outside the gene matches: 2. The CDR3 sequence is 12 residues long. CDR1 and CDR2 (germline): SGHAT, FQNNGV. As DNA, the CDR3 is TGTGCCAGCAGCCTGGGACAGTATGGCTACACCTTC. It is translated as CASSLGQYGYTF. The variable domain in full, with the rest retrieved from reference TRBV11-2 and TRBJ1-2, is EAGVAQSPRYKIIEKRQSVAFWCNPISGHATLYWYQQILGQGPKLLIQFQNNGVVDDSQLPKDRFSAERLKGVDSTLKIQPAKLEDSAVYLCASSLGQYGYTFGSGTRLTVV.

The chain uses TRBV19 and TRBJ1-6; D is possibly TRBD1 (6 bases). Germline V gives CDR1 LNHDA, CDR2 SQIVND (reference sequence). The V gene lost 6 bases and the J gene lost 3 bases, with 12 bases spanning the gap. The CDR3 is 15 residues long. The CDR3, as DNA: TGTGCCAGTAGACCACAGGGATTCTATAATTCACCCCTCCACTTT. Its protein is CASRPQGFYNSPLHF.

The chain has TRBV6-6 and TRBJ1-2; D is unclear. CDR3 length: 13 residues. The germline V gene encodes CDR1 MNHNY and CDR2 SVGAGI (reference sequence). V was pared by 5 bases and J by 3 bases, with 10 bases between. Here the CDR3 DNA reads TGTGCCAGCAGTGCGGGTAGTGACTATGGCTACACCTTC. It is translated as CASSAGSDYGYTF.

The genes are TRBV11-3 and TRBJ2-2, with 9 bases lining up with TRBD1. CDR1 and CDR2 from the germline V gene are SGHNT and YENEEA. V lost 3 bases, J lost 6 bases, and 5 bases stayed unmatched. This CDR3 is built from 15 residues. The CDR3 loop reads CASSLGQGVSGELFF. The CDR3 DNA sequence: TGTGCCAGCAGCTTGGGACAGGGAGTATCCGGGGAGCTGTTTTTT. The complete variable domain, with remaining parts taken from reference TRBV11-3 and TRBJ2-2, reads EAGVVQSPRYKIIEKKQPVAFWCNPISGHNTLYWYLQNLGQGPELLIRYENEEAVDDSQLPKDRFSAERLKGVDSTLKIQPAELGDSAVYLCASSLGQGVSGELFFGEGSRLTVL.

The chain recombines TRBV2 with TRBJ2-2, with D tentatively TRBD2 (6 bases). CDR1 is SNHLY and CDR2 is FYNNEI in the germline V gene. The length of the CDR3 is 14 residues. Between the trimmed V and J ends, which lost 7 bases and 0 bases, there was a span of 9 bases. The CDR3 DNA reads as TGTGCCAGCACGACGGGAGCGAACACCGGGGAGCTGTTTTTT. Residues: CASTTGANTGELFF.

The table lists this clone with a few counts. V usage is TRBV28 and J usage is TRBJ2-1; D is unclear. The CDR3 loop spans 17 amino acids. The germline gives CDR1 MDHEN, CDR2 SYDVKM. Trimming removed 4 bases at V and 7 bases at J, with 23 bases between. Here the CDR3 reads CASSSPRRGLVRNEQFF. CDR3 bases: TGTGCCAGCAGTTCCCCTCGGCGTGGCCTAGTTAGGAATGAGCAGTTCTTC.

This clone occurred once. The chain combines TRBV6-1 with TRBJ2-5, with 7 bases identical to TRBD1. Judging by the DNA end, TRBJ2-7 fits better; the J call may be wrong. This CDR3 contains 16 residues. Germline lookup yields CDR1 MNHNS and CDR2 SASEGT. CDR3: CASSEAQGVRTYEQYF. The CDR3 DNA is TGTGCCAGCAGTGAAGCGCAGGGGGTGCGTACCTACGAGCAGTACTTC.

This clone was picked up a small number of times. The gene calls are TRBV27 and TRBJ2-7; 8 bases are shared with TRBD2. Germline CDR1 MNHEY, CDR2 SMNVEV (reference sequence). The CDR3 consists of 15 residues. The CDR3 DNA reads as TGTGCTTCGCGGGGGGTCCTAACCGGGATGGACGAGCAGTACTTC. It translates to CASRGVLTGMDEQYF.

The chain recombines TRBV7-9 with TRBJ2-5, with D unclear. V shed 5 bases and J shed 5 bases, with 12 bases lying between them. In germline, CDR1 is SEHNR, CDR2 FQNEAQ (reference sequence). There are 13 residues in the CDR3. The CDR3 nucleotides read TGTGCCAGCAGCCCCCTTCACGGGGAGACCCAGTACTTC. Translating gives CASSPLHGETQYF. Filled out from reference TRBV7-9 and TRBJ2-5, the complete variable domain reads DTGVSQNPRHKITKRGQNVTFRCDPISEHNRLYWYRQTLGQGPEFLTYFQNEAQLEKSRLLSDRFSAERPKGSFSTLEIQRTEQGDSAMYLCASSPLHGETQYFGPGTRLLVL.

This rearrangement joins TRBV7-9 to TRBJ1-2; D gene unclear. Germline CDR1 and CDR2: SEHNR and FQNEAQ (reference sequence). CDR3 length: 14 residues. V lost 5 bases and J lost 8, with 18 bases in between. The DNA of the CDR3 is TGTGCCAGCAGCCCCATGGGCCGTGTAGGCGGCTACACCTTC. Encoded protein: CASSPMGRVGGYTF.

The chain links TRBV29-1 to TRBJ1-1, with 7 bases aligning to TRBD1. Trimming at V came to 6 bases and at J to 1 base, leaving 5 bases not matched to a gene. This CDR3 has 13 residues. Germline CDR1 and CDR2: SQVTM and ANQGSEA. CDR3 residues: CSVEGQPNTEAFF. The CDR3 DNA reads as TGCAGCGTAGAGGGACAGCCGAACACTGAAGCTTTCTTT.

The chain uses TRBV30 and TRBJ2-5; 7 bases match TRBD2. The J call may be mistaken, given a closer DNA end match to TRBJ2-7. The CDR3 loop spans 12 amino acids. CDR1 and CDR2 (germline): GTSNPN, SVGIG (reference sequence). The CDR3 region is CAWIRGGNEQYF. In nucleotides, the CDR3 is TGTGCCTGGATTCGGGGAGGGAACGAGCAGTACTTC.

J is TRBJ2-7 and V is TRBV4-2; D not resolved. Germline V gene sequence: CDR1 LGHNA, CDR2 YNFKEQ. The V end lost 3 bases, the J end lost 2 bases, and 11 bases lay between the germline ends. This CDR3 has 14 amino acids. The CDR3 DNA sequence: TGTGCCAGCAGCCAGGAGACGGCGACCTACGAGCAGTACTTC. This encodes CASSQETATYEQYF.

This chain links TRBV12-5 with TRBJ1-5, with 11 positions matching TRBD1. The junction had 4 bases not matched to a gene; V was cut back by 5 bases and J by 4 bases. Germline CDR1 reads LGHNT; CDR2 reads FRNRAP. The CDR3 has 15 residues. The DNA of the CDR3 is TGTGCTAGTGGTCCGGGACAGGGGGATAATCAGCCCCAGCATTTT. Protein sequence: CASGPGQGDNQPQHF.

V and J are TRBV5-1 and TRBJ1-1; maybe TRBD1 (5 bases). V was cut by 0 bases and J by 0 bases, with 12 bases left in between. This CDR3 contains 16 residues. Germline V gene lookup returns CDR1 SGHRS and CDR2 YFSETQ. The CDR3 reads CASSLVSGQLNTEAFF. Here the CDR3 DNA reads TGCGCCAGCAGCTTGGTGTCAGGGCAATTGAACACTGAAGCTTTCTTT.

This chain links TRBV5-4 with TRBJ1-5; TRBD1 aligns across 9 bases. This CDR3 is 14 amino acids long. The germline V gene encodes CDR1 SGHNT and CDR2 YYREEE (reference sequence). V shed 2 bases and J 7 bases; nucleotides not matched to a gene: 4. CDR3 sequence reads: CASSLQGAGQPQHF. DNA of the CDR3: TGTGCCAGCAGCTTACAGGGGGCAGGACAGCCCCAGCATTTT. The entire variable domain, with the rest obtained from reference TRBV5-4 and TRBJ1-5, is as follows: ETGVTQSPTHLIKTRGQQVTLRCSSQSGHNTVSWYQQALGQGPQFIFQYYREEENGRGNFPPRFSGLQFPNYSSELNVNALELDDSALYLCASSLQGAGQPQHFGDGTRLSIL.

V gene TRBV29-1 combines with J gene TRBJ2-7, with 9 positions matching TRBD1. Trimming cost V 7 bases and J 4 bases; bases outside gene matches: 8. Germline CDR1 and CDR2: SQVTM and ANQGSEA. The CDR3 runs 13 residues. Here the CDR3 DNA reads TGCAGCGCCCAGGTTGGACAGGGGTACGAGCAGTACTTC. It yields the protein CSAQVGQGYEQYF.

The chain recombines TRBV9 with TRBJ2-1; possibly TRBD2 for D (6 bases). The ends were cut back, 3 bases at V and 4 bases at J, with 14 bases in the middle. In germline, CDR1 is SGDLS, CDR2 YYNGEE. CDR3 size: 15 residues. CDR3 nucleotide sequence: TGTGCCAGCAGCGCCCCGGGACTTCTGTACAATGAGCAGTTCTTC. It is translated as CASSAPGLLYNEQFF.

This rearrangement joins TRBV6-5 to TRBJ2-1, with 11 bases aligning to TRBD2. Germline assignment: CDR1 MNHEY and CDR2 SVGAGI. The CDR3 totals 11 residues. V was pared by 6 bases and J by 15 bases, with 4 bases of the junction left unmatched. The CDR3 nucleotides read TGTGCCAGCAGGTCTAGCGGGAGGACGTTCTTC. This sequence encodes CASRSSGRTFF.

The CDR3 sequence is CASLGSGGAYEQYF. In DNA, the CDR3 is TGTGCCAGCCTCGGGTCTGGAGGGGCCTACGAGCAGTACTTC. This chain links TRBV28 with TRBJ2-5; tentatively, D is TRBD2 (6 bases). Matching the DNA end better, TRBJ2-7 makes the J call doubtful. This CDR3 has 14 residues. CDR1 and CDR2 (germline): MDHEN, SYDVKM.

This CDR3 is CASRTGQANEQYF. In DNA, the CDR3 is TGTGCCAGCAGAACGGGACAGGCCAACGAGCAGTACTTC. The V gene is TRBV11-2, the J gene TRBJ2-7, with 8 bases fitting TRBD1. The CDR3 is made up of 13 amino acids. In germline, CDR1 is SGHAT, CDR2 FQNNGV. Unmatched junction bases numbered 6, after V lost 6 bases and J lost 5 bases.

The DNA for the CDR3 is TGTGCCAGCAGCTCCGGGACAGCCAACAGCTACGAGCAGTACTTC. It translates to CASSSGTANSYEQYF. The V gene is TRBV7-9, the J gene TRBJ2-7; 7 bases are shared with TRBD1. Germline V CDR1 and CDR2: SEHNR, FQNEAQ (reference sequence). CDR3 size: 15 residues. V dropped 4 bases and J dropped 3; count of bases not matched to a gene: 9.